This entry lists 19 T cell receptor beta chains sequenced from one sample in a study of beta chain features in type 1 diabetes. Study-level points and caveats: A moderate, significant TCRB CDR3 shortening appeared in type 1 diabetes across four CD4+ subsets.

Investigators reverse transcribed all isolated RNA, so they sequenced expressed TCRB transcripts. Repertoires were generated with immunoSEQ multiplex PCR, while TCRdb's copy carries only in-frame clones and drops some. The sample has about 230,000 clones; roughly 17% are singletons. These receptors have no known antigen. Material: naive CD4+ T cells from blood. All receptors come from a man younger than 40 with type 1 diabetes.

This clone has just a few counts. J is TRBJ1-2 and V is TRBV30; D uncertain. Trimming took 0 bases from V and 4 from J, leaving 12 bases between them. The CDR3 runs 14 residues. CDR1 is GTSNPN and CDR2 is SVGIG in the germline V gene (reference sequence). The CDR3 region is CAWSVGGSFYGYTF. The CDR3 bases are TGTGCCTGGAGTGTCGGTGGGTCATTCTATGGCTACACCTTC. Combining the CDR3 with reference TRBV30 and TRBJ1-2 gives the whole variable domain SQTIHQWPATLVQPVGSPLSLECTVEGTSNPNLYWYRQAAGRGLQLLFYSVGIGQISSEVPQNLSASRPQDRQFILSSKKLLLSDSGFYLCAWSVGGSFYGYTFGSGTRLTVV.

This clone was seen only a few times. The chain carries TRBV18 and TRBJ2-3; D unresolved. This CDR3 contains 15 residues. CDR1 is KGHSH, CDR2 LQKENI, per germline. The V end lost 4 bases, the J end lost 0 bases, and 11 bases lay between the germline ends. CDR3 nucleotide sequence: TGTGCCAGCTCACAGATGGACCCTAGCACAGATACGCAGTATTTT. It codes for CASSQMDPSTDTQYF.

This rearrangement joins TRBV2 to TRBJ2-3, with 10 bases that match TRBD2. Per germline, CDR1 SNHLY and CDR2 FYNNEI. Losses at the gene ends were 4 bases for V and 3 bases for J; bases not matched to a gene: 1. This CDR3 comprises 14 residues. CDR3 nucleotides: TGTGCCAGCAGTGTAGCGGGAGGAACAGATACGCAGTATTTT. Translation gives CASSVAGGTDTQYF.

The chain links TRBV15 to TRBJ2-5; 8 bases are a match to TRBD1. The CDR3 totals 13 residues. Germline V gene sequence: CDR1 LNHNV, CDR2 YYDKDF (reference sequence). Germline trimming cut 5 bases from V and 4 bases from J; bases unmatched to any gene: 3. The CDR3 protein is CATSQGAGETQYF. Here the CDR3 DNA reads TGTGCCACCAGCCAGGGGGCAGGAGAGACCCAGTACTTC.

This clone was picked up a small number of times. V and J are TRBV28 and TRBJ2-1; possibly TRBD1 for D (6 bases). Germline V CDR1 and CDR2: MDHEN, SYDVKM. The CDR3 spans 12 residues. The ends were cut back, 4 bases at V and 10 bases at J, with 11 bases in the middle. Here the CDR3 reads CASSYGQFEQFF. DNA for the CDR3: TGTGCCAGCAGTTATGGACAGTTCGAGCAGTTCTTC.

This clone was seen only a few times. The same CDR3 is also encoded by other DNA sequences in this sample. The gene calls are TRBV29-1 and TRBJ2-1; the D gene is possibly TRBD2 (5 bases). The CDR3 runs 13 residues. Germline CDR1 reads SQVTM; CDR2 reads ANQGSEA. Trimming cost V 4 bases and J 8 bases, with 15 bases left between them. The CDR3 DNA sequence: TGCAGCGTTGGGAGGCTCCTCGGGGATGAGCAGTTCTTC. Its translation: CSVGRLLGDEQFF.

V usage is TRBV9 and J usage is TRBJ2-3; 9 bases map to TRBD2. The trim removed 3 bases at V and 1 base at J, leaving 3 bases unmatched. The CDR3 contains 15 residues. Germline CDR1 reads SGDLS; CDR2 reads YYNGEE. The CDR3: CASSGRLAGTDTQYF. CDR3 coding DNA: TGTGCCAGCAGCGGCCGACTAGCGGGCACAGATACGCAGTATTTT.

This clone has just a few counts. V gene TRBV5-1 combines with J gene TRBJ2-3; 9 bases are shared with TRBD2. The CDR3 extends over 16 amino acids. After removal of 1 base from V and 4 bases from J, the junction contained 7 bases not matched to a gene. Germline CDR1 and CDR2: SGHRS and YFSETQ. This CDR3 reads CASSLTAGGPPDTQYF. The CDR3 bases are TGCGCCAGCAGCTTGACGGCGGGAGGGCCCCCAGATACGCAGTATTTT.

This clone was picked up a small number of times. The chain combines TRBV10-3 with TRBJ2-5; D perhaps matches TRBD1 (5 bases). The CDR3 is made up of 14 amino acids. CDR1 is ENHRY and CDR2 is SYGVKD in the germline V gene. Trimming removed 9 bases from V and 2 bases from J, with 16 bases in between. The CDR3 nucleotides read TGTGCCATTCGAGACAGTCTGCAGCAAGAGACCCAGTACTTC. This encodes CAIRDSLQQETQYF.

This chain links TRBV30 with TRBJ1-5; 7 bases fit TRBD1. Germline CDR1 reads GTSNPN; CDR2 reads SVGIG (reference sequence). This CDR3 comprises 13 residues. After removal of 2 bases from V and 11 bases from J, the junction contained 9 bases not matched to a gene. Written as DNA, the CDR3 is TGTGCCTGGAGTTTGAATCAGGACAGGTCCCAGCATTTT. Protein: CAWSLNQDRSQHF.

This clone was found a few times. J is TRBJ2-5 and V is TRBV5-1, with 9 bases matching TRBD2. The CDR3 totals 14 residues. CDR1 is SGHRS, CDR2 YFSETQ, per germline. The junction had 2 bases not matched to a gene; V was cut back by 4 bases and J by 1 base. The chain's CDR3 is CASSPTSGQETQYF. CDR3 in DNA: TGCGCCAGCAGCCCGACTAGCGGCCAAGAGACCCAGTACTTC. Full variable domain (missing parts from reference TRBV5-1 and TRBJ2-5): KAGVTQTPRYLIKTRGQQVTLSCSPISGHRSVSWYQQTPGQGLQFLFEYFSETQRNKGNFPGRFSGRQFSNSRSEMNVSTLELGDSALYLCASSPTSGQETQYFGPGTRLLVL.

CDR3 residues: CSAGQTNEQFF. CDR3 bases: TGCAGCGCAGGACAAACAAATGAGCAGTTCTTC. The J gene is TRBJ2-1, the V gene TRBV29-1; weak D call: TRBD1 (5 bases). The CDR3 is 11 residues long. V was clipped by 7 bases and J by 7 bases, with 11 bases between them. The V gene's germline CDR1 is SQVTM and CDR2 ANQGSEA.

In this sample, this clone turned up a few times. This chain links TRBV28 with TRBJ1-2, with D tentatively TRBD1 (6 bases). Germline V CDR1 and CDR2: MDHEN, SYDVKM. V was clipped by 7 bases and J by 6 bases, with 12 bases between them. This CDR3 spans 12 amino acids. CDR3 nucleotide sequence: TGTGCCAGCACCCTCAGGGGAAATGGCTACACCTTC. This sequence encodes CASTLRGNGYTF.

This clone has more than one count but fewer than ten. V gene TRBV6-6 combines with J gene TRBJ2-3; D uncertain. Deletions cut 2 bases from V and 0 bases from J, with 3 bases between. This CDR3 comprises 13 residues. The V gene's germline CDR1 is MNHNY and CDR2 SVGAGI (reference sequence). CDR3 nucleotide sequence: TGTGCCAGCAGTTACGGGAGCACAGATACGCAGTATTTT. Its translation is CASSYGSTDTQYF.

The CDR3 protein is CASQGFNQPQHF. CDR3 nucleotides: TGTGCCAGCCAGGGTTTCAATCAGCCCCAGCATTTT. The V gene is TRBV28, the J gene TRBJ1-5; the D gene is possibly TRBD1 (5 bases). The V gene's germline CDR1 is MDHEN and CDR2 SYDVKM. The V end was cut by 8 bases, the J end by 3 bases, with 8 bases between. CDR3 size: 12 residues. The full variable domain, its missing parts supplied by reference TRBV28 and TRBJ1-5, is DVKVTQSSRYLVKRTGEKVFLECVQDMDHENMFWYRQDPGLGLRLIYFSYDVKMKEKGDIPEGYSVSREKKERFSLILESASTNQTSMYLCASQGFNQPQHFGDGTRLSIL.

This clone showed up just once. The gene calls are TRBV15 and TRBJ2-5; D gene unclear. Germline V gives CDR1 LNHNV, CDR2 YYDKDF (reference sequence). Trimming pared 0 bases from V and 2 bases from J, leaving 7 bases between. The CDR3 length is 14 residues. CDR3 region: CATSRDLGQETQYF. As DNA, the CDR3 is TGTGCCACCAGCAGAGATCTGGGTCAAGAGACCCAGTACTTC.

A few counts support this clone. The chain links TRBV9 to TRBJ2-1; TRBD1 aligns across 12 bases. Trimming at V came to 4 bases and at J to 8 bases, leaving 7 bases not matched to a gene. From germline, CDR1 is SGDLS and CDR2 YYNGEE. CDR3 length equals 15 residues. The CDR3, as DNA: TGTGCCAGCAGCCCCCGGGACAGGGGGCGTTATGAGCAGTTCTTC. This codes for CASSPRDRGRYEQFF.

This clone came up a few times. This chain joins TRBV7-9 and TRBJ2-3; D possibly corresponds to TRBD2 (6 bases). V dropped 11 bases and J dropped 4 bases, with 16 bases sitting between them. The CDR3 spans 13 residues. CDR1 and CDR2 from the germline V gene are SEHNR and FQNEAQ (reference sequence). The CDR3 region is CALHGGRADTQYF. CDR3 coding DNA: TGTGCCCTTCACGGGGGTAGGGCAGATACGCAGTATTTT.

Of note for this clone: Other DNA sequences of this sample code for an identical CDR3. The rearrangement joins TRBV7-2 to TRBJ2-1; perhaps TRBD2 as D (6 bases). Germline V gene lookup returns CDR1 SGHTA and CDR2 FQGNSA. This CDR3 region has 13 residues. V lost 1 base to trimming and J lost 6 bases, with 7 bases between them. The CDR3, as DNA: TGTGCCAGCAGCTTAGTCGGGGGCAATGAGCAGTTCTTC. Its translation is CASSLVGGNEQFF.